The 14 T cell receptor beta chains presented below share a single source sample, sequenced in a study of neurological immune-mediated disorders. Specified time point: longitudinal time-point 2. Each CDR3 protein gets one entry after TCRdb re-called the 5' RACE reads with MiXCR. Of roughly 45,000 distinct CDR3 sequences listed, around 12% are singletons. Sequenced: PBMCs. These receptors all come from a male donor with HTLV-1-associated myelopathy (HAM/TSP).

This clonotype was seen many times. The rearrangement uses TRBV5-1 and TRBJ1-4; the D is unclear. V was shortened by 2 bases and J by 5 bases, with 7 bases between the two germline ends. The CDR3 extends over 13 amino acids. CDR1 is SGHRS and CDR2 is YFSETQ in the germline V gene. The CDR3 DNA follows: TGCGCCAGCAGCTTTGCTGGGAATGAAAAACTGTTTTTT. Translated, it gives CASSFAGNEKLFF.

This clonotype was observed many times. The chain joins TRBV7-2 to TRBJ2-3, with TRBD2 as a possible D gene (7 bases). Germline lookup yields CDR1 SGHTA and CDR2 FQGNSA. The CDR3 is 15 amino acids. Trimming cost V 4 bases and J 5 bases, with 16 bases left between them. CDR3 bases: TGTGCCAGCAGCTGGGAGGGGGGGGCAATAGATACGCAGTATTTT. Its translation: CASSWEGGAIDTQYF.

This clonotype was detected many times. The CDR3 region is CASSLARTARPVHYNEQFF. The CDR3 nucleotides are TGCGCCAGCAGCTTGGCTCGGACAGCTAGGCCCGTTCACTACAATGAGCAGTTCTTC. The rearrangement links TRBV5-1 to TRBJ2-1; a weak D match, TRBD1 (6 bases). The CDR3 contains 19 residues. The germline gives CDR1 SGHRS, CDR2 YFSETQ. V dropped 0 bases and J dropped 3 bases, with 22 bases sitting between them.

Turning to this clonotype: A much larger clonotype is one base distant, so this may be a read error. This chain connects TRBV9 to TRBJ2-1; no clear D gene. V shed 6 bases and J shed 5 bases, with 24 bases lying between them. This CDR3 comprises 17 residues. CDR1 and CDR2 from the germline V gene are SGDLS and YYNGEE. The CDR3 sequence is CASTENGLNRRHNEQFF. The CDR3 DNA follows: TGTGCCAGCACCGAGAACGGTCTCAATCGAAGGCACAATGAGCAGTTCTTC.

The chain's CDR3 is CASSLEAGASGNTIYF. The CDR3 DNA is TGCGCCAGCAGCTTGGAGGCAGGAGCCTCTGGAAACACCATATATTTT. The rearrangement joins TRBV5-1 to TRBJ1-3; D unclear. This CDR3 has 16 residues. Germline V gene sequence: CDR1 SGHRS, CDR2 YFSETQ. The germline V and J ends were trimmed by 0 bases and 0 bases, with 10 bases remaining between them.

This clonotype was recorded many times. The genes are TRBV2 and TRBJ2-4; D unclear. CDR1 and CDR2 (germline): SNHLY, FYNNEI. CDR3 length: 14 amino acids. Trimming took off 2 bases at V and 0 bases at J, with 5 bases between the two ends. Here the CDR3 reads CASSESLAKNIQYF. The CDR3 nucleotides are TGTGCCAGCAGTGAATCGTTAGCCAAAAACATTCAGTACTTC.

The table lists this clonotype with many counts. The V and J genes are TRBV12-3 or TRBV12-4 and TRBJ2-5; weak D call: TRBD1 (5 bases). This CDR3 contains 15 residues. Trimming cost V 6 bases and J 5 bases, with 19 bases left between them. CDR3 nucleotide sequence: TGTGCCAGCAGCACCCGACAGTACCCCCAGGAGACCCAGTACTTC. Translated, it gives CASSTRQYPQETQYF.

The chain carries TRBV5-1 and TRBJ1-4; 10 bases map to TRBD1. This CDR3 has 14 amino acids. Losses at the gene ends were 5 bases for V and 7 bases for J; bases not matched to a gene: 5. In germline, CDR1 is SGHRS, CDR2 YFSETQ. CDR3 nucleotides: TGCGCCAGCAGTGTGACAGGGGGCTTTGAAAAACTGTTTTTT. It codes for CASSVTGGFEKLFF.

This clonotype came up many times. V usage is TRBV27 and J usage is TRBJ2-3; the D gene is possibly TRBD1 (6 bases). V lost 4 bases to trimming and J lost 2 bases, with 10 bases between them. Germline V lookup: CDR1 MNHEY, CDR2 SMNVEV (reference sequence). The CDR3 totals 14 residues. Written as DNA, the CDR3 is TGTGCCAGCAGTTCAACAGGGTACACAGATACGCAGTATTTT. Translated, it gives CASSSTGYTDTQYF.

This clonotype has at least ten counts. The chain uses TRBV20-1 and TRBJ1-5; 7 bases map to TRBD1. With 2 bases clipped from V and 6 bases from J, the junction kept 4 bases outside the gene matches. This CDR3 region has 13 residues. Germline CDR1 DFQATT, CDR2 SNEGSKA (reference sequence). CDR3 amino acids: CSARQGGGQPQHF. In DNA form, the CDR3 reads TGCAGTGCTAGACAGGGGGGAGGTCAGCCCCAGCATTTT.

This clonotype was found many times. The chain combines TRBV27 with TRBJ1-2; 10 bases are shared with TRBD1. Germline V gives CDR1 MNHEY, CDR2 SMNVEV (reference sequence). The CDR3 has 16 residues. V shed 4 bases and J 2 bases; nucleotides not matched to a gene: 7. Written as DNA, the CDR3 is TGTGCCAGCAGTTCCCGACAGGGGGCGGGGAACTATGGCTACACCTTC. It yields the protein CASSSRQGAGNYGYTF.

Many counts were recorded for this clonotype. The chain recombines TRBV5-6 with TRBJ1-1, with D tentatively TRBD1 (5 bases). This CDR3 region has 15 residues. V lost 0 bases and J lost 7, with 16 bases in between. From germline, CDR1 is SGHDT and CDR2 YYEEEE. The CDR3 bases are TGTGCCAGCAGCTTGGCCGGGGGGTCCCGACTTGAAGCTTTCTTT. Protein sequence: CASSLAGGSRLEAFF.

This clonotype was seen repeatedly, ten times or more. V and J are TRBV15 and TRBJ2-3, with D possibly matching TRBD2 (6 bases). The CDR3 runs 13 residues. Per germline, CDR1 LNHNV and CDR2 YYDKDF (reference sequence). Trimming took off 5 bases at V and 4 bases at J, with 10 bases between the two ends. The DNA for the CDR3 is TGTGCCACCAGCCCCGGGGAGGCAGATACGCAGTATTTT. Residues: CATSPGEADTQYF.

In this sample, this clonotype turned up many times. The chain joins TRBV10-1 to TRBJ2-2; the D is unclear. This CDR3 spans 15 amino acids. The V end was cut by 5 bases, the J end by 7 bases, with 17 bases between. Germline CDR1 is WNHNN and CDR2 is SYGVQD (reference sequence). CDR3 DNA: TGCGCCAGCAGTCGAGACTCTGTCAAAAGCGGGGAGCTGTTTTTT. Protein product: CASSRDSVKSGELFF.